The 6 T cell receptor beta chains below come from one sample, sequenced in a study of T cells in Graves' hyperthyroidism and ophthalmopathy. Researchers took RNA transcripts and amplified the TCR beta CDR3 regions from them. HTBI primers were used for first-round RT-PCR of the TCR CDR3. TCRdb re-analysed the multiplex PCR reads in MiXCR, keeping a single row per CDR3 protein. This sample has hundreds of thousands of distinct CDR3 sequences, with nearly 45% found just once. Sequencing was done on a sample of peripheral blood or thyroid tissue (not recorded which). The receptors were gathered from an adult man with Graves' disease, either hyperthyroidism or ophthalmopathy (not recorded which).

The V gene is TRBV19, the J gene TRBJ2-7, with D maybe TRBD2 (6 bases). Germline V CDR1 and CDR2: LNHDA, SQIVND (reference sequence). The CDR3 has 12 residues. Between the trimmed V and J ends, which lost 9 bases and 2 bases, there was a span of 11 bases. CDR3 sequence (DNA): TGTGCCAGCACCGGCGGGGCCTACGAGCAGTACTTC. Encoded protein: CASTGGAYEQYF. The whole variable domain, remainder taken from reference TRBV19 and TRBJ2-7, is DGGITQSPKYLFRKEGQNVTLSCEQNLNHDAMYWYRQDPGQGLRLIYYSQIVNDFQKGDIAEGYSVSREKKESFPLTVTSAQKNPTAFYLCASTGGAYEQYFGPGTRLTVT.

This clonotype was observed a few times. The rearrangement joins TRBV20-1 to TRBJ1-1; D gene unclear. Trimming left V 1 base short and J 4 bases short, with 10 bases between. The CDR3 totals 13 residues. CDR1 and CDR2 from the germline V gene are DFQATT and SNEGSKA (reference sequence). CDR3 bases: TGCAGTGCTAGAGCGGATTTCCCCACTGAAGCTTTCTTT. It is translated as CSARADFPTEAFF.

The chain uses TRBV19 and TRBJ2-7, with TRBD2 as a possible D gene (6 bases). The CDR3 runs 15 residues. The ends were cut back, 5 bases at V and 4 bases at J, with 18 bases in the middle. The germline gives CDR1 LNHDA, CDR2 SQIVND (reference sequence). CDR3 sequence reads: CASSVAPSAQYEQYF. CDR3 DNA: TGTGCCAGTAGTGTTGCCCCTAGCGCACAATACGAGCAGTACTTC.

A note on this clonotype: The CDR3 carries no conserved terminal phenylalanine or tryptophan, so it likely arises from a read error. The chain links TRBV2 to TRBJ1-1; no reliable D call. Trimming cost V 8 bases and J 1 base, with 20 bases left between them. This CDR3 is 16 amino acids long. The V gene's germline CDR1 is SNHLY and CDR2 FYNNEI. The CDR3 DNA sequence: TGTGCCAGCCCTCCGCGGGAGTCTCCGACGAACACTGAAGCTTTCCTT. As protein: CASPPRESPTNTEAFL.

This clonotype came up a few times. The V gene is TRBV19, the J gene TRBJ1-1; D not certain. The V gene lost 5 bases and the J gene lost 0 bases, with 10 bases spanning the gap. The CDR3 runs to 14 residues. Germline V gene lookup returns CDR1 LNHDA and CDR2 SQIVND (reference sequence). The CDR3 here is CASSQSIMNTEAFF. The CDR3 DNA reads TGTGCCAGTAGTCAATCCATTATGAACACTGAAGCTTTCTTT.

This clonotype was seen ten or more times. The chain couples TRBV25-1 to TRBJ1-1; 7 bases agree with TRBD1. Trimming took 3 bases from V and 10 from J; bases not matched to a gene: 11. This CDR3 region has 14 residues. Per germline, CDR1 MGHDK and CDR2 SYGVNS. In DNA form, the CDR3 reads TGTGCCAGCAGTGAGCTTCGGACAGGTAATGGAGCTTTCTTT. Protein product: CASSELRTGNGAFF.